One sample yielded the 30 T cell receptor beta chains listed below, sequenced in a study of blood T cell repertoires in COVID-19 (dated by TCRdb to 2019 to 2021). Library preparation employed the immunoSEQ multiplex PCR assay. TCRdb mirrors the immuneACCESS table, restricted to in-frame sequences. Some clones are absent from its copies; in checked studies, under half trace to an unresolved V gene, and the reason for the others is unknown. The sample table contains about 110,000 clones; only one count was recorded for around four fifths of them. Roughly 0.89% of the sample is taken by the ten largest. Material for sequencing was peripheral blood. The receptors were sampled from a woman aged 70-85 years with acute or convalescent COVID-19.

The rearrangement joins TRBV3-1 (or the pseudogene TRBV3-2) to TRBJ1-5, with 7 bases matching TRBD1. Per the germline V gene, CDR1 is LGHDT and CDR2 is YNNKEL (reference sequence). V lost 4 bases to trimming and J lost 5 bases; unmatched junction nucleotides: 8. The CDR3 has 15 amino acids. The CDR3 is CASSPRGRGDQPQHF. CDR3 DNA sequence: TGTGCCAGCAGCCCGCGGGGCAGGGGGGATCAGCCCCAGCATTTT.

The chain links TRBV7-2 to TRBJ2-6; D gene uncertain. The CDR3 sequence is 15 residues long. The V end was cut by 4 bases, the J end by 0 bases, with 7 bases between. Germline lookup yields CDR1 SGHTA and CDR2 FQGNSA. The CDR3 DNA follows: TGTGCCAGCAGCTCAGTTAACTCTGGGGCCAACGTCCTGACTTTC. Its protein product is CASSSVNSGANVLTF.

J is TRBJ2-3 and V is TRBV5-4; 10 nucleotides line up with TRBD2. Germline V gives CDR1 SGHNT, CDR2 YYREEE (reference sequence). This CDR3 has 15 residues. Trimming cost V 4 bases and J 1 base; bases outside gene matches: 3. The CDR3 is CASSASGGGTDTQYF. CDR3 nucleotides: TGTGCCAGCAGCGCCAGCGGGGGGGGCACAGATACGCAGTATTTT.

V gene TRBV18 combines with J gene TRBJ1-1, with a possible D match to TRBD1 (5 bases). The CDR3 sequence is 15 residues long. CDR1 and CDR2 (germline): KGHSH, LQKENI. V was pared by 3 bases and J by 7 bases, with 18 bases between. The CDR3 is CASSPRQTGSSEAFF. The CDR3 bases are TGTGCCAGCTCACCTAGACAGACCGGTTCTAGTGAAGCTTTCTTT.

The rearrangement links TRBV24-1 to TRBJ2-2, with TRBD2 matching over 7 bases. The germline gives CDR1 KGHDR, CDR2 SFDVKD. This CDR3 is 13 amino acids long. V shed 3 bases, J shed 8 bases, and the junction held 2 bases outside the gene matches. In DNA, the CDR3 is TGTGCCACCAGTGATCCCGGGAGGGGGGAGCTGTTTTTT. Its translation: CATSDPGRGELFF.

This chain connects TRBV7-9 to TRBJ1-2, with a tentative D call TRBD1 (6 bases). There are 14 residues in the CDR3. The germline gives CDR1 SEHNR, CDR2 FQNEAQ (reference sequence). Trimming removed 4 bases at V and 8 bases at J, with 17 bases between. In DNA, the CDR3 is TGTGCCAGCAGCTACCAAGGACAGCGAGGGGGCTACACCTTC. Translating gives CASSYQGQRGGYTF.

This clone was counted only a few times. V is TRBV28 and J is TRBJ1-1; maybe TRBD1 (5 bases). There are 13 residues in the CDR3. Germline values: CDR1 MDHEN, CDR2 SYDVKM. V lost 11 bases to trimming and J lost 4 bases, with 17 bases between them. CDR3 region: CAGITGGGTEAFF. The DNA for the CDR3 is TGTGCCGGCATCACAGGTGGTGGCACTGAAGCTTTCTTT.

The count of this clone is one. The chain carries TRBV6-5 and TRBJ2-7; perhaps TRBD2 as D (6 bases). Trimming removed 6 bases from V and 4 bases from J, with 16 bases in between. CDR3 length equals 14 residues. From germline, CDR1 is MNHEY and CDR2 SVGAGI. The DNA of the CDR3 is TGTGCCAGCAGAGACCCCCGGGGGTCGTACGAGCAGTACTTC. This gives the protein CASRDPRGSYEQYF.

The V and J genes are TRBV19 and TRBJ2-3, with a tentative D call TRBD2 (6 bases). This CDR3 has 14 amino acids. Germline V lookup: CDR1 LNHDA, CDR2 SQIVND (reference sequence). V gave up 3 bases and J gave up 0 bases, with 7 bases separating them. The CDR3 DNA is TGTGCCAGTAGTATTAGCGGAAGCACAGATACGCAGTATTTT. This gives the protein CASSISGSTDTQYF.

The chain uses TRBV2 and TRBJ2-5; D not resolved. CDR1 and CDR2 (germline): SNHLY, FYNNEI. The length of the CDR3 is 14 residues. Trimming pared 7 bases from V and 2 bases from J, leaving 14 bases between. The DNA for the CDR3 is TGTGCCAGCAAACGCGCAGGCCATCAAGAGACCCAGTACTTC. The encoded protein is CASKRAGHQETQYF.

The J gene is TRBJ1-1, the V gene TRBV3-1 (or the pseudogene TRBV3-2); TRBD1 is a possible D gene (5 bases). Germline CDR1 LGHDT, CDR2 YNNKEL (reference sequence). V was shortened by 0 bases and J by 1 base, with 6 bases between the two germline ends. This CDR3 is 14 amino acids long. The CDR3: CASSQDGGNTEAFF. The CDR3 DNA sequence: TGTGCCAGCAGCCAAGACGGGGGGAACACTGAAGCTTTCTTT.

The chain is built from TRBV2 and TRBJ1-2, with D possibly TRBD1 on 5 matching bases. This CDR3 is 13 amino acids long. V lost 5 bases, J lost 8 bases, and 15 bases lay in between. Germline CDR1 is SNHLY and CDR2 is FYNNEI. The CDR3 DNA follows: TGTGCCAGCAGTCCTACGGGGGATCCGGGCTACACCTTC. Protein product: CASSPTGDPGYTF.

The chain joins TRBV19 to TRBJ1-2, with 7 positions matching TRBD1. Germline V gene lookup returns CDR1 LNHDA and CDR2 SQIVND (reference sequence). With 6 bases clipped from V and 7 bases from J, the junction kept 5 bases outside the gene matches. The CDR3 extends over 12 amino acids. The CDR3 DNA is TGTGCCAGTAGCCCTCAGGGGGGTGGCTACACCTTC. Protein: CASSPQGGGYTF. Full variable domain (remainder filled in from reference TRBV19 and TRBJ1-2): DGGITQSPKYLFRKEGQNVTLSCEQNLNHDAMYWYRQDPGQGLRLIYYSQIVNDFQKGDIAEGYSVSREKKESFPLTVTSAQKNPTAFYLCASSPQGGGYTFGSGTRLTVV.

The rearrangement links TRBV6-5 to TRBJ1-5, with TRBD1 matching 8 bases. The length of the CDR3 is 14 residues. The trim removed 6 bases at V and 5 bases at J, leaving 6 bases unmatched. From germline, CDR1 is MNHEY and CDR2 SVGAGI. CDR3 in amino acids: CASRGTGGYQPQHF. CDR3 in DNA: TGTGCCAGCAGGGGGACAGGCGGCTATCAGCCCCAGCATTTT.

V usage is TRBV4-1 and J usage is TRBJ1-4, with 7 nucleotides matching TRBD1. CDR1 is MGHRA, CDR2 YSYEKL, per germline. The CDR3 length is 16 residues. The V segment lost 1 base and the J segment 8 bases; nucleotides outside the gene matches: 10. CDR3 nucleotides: TGCGCCAGCAGCCAAGGGATCCAGGGGGTAGGAGAAAAACTGTTTTTT. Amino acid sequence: CASSQGIQGVGEKLFF.

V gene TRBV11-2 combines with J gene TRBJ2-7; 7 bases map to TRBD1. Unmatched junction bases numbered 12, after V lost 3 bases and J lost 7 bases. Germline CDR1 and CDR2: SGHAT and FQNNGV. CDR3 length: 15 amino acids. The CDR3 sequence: CASSLNPGGSEEQYF. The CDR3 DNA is TGTGCCAGCAGCTTGAACCCAGGGGGATCGGAAGAGCAGTACTTC. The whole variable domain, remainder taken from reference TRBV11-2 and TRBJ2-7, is EAGVAQSPRYKIIEKRQSVAFWCNPISGHATLYWYQQILGQGPKLLIQFQNNGVVDDSQLPKDRFSAERLKGVDSTLKIQPAKLEDSAVYLCASSLNPGGSEEQYFGPGTRLTVT.

CDR3 amino acids: CASRFSSTDTQYF. CDR3 in DNA: TGTGCCAGCAGGTTTAGCTCAACAGATACGCAGTATTTT. V usage is TRBV7-9 and J usage is TRBJ2-3; the D is unclear. The ends were cut back, 6 bases at V and 3 bases at J, with 10 bases in the middle. This CDR3 is built from 13 residues. Germline V gives CDR1 SEHNR, CDR2 FQNEAQ (reference sequence).

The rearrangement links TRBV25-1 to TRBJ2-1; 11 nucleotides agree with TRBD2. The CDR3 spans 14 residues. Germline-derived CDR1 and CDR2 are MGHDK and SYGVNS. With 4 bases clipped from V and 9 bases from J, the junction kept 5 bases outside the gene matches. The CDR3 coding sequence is TGTGCCAGCAGTGTTACTAGCGGGAGAACTGAGCAGTTCTTC. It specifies CASSVTSGRTEQFF.

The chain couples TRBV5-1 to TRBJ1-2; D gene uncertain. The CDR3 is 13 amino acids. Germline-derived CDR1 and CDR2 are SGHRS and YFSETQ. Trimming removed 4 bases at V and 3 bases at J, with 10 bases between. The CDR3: CASSPPTYYGYTF. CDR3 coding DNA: TGCGCCAGCAGCCCACCCACTTACTATGGCTACACCTTC.

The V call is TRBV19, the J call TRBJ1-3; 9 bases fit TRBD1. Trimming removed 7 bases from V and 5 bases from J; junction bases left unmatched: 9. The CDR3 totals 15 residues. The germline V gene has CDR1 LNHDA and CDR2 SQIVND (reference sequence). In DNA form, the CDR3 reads TGTGCCAGTAAACCGGGACAGGGTGGCCGAAACACCATATATTTT. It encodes CASKPGQGGRNTIYF.

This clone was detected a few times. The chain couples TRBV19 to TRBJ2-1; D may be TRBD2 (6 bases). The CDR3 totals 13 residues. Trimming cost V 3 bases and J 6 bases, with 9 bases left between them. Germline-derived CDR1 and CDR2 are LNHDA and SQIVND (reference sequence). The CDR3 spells CASSIWRGNEQFF. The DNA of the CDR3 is TGTGCCAGTAGTATTTGGAGGGGCAATGAGCAGTTCTTC.

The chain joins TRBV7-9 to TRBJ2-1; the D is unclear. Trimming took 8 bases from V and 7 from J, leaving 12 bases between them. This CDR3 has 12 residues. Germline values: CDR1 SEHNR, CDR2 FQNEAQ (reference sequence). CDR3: CASGPGGNEQFF. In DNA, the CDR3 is TGTGCCAGCGGTCCGGGTGGGAATGAGCAGTTCTTC.

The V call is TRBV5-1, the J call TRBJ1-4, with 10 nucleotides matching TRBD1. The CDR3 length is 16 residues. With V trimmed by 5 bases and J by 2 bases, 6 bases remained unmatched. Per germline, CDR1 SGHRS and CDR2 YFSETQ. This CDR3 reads CASRSGTGATNEKLFF. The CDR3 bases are TGCGCCAGCAGGTCCGGGACAGGGGCGACTAATGAAAAACTGTTTTTT.

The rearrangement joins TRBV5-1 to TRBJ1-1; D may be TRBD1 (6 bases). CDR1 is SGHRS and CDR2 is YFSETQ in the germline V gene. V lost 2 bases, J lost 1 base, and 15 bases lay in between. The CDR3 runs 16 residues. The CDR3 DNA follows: TGCGCCAGCAGCTTAACAGGGTTATACGGGAACACTGAAGCTTTCTTT. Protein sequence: CASSLTGLYGNTEAFF.

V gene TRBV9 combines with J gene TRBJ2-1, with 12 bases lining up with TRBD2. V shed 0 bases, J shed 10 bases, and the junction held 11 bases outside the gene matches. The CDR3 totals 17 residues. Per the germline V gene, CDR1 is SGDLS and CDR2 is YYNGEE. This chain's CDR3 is CASSVGGLAGGPKEQFF. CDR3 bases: TGTGCCAGCAGCGTAGGAGGGCTAGCGGGGGGGCCCAAGGAGCAGTTCTTC.

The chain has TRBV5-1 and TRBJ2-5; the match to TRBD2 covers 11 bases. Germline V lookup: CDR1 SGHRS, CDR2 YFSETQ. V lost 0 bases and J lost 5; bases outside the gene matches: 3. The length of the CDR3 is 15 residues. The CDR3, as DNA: TGCGCCAGCAGCTTGGGACTAGCGGGGCGGGAGACCCAGTACTTC. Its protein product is CASSLGLAGRETQYF.

CDR3 bases: TGTGCCAGCAGCGTAGCTACAGGGGGCGGGAACACTGAAGCTTTCTTT. Amino acid sequence: CASSVATGGGNTEAFF. V usage is TRBV9 and J usage is TRBJ1-1; 9 positions match TRBD1. CDR3 length: 16 amino acids. Germline CDR1 and CDR2: SGDLS and YYNGEE. V trimming: 0 bases; J trimming: 1 base; junction bases outside the gene matches: 4.

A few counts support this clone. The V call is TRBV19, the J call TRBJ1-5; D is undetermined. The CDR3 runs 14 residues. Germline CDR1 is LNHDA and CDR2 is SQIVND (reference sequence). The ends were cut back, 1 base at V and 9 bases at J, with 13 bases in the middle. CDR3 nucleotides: TGTGCCAGTAGTATAGGGGCAGGTCTCGGGCCCCAGCATTTT. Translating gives CASSIGAGLGPQHF.

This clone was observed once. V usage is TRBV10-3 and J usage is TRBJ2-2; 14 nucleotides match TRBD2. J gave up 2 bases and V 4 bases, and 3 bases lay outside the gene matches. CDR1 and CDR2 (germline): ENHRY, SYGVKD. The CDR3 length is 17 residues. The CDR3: CAISGLAGGPNTGELFF. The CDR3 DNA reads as TGTGCCATCAGTGGACTAGCGGGAGGGCCTAACACCGGGGAGCTGTTTTTT.

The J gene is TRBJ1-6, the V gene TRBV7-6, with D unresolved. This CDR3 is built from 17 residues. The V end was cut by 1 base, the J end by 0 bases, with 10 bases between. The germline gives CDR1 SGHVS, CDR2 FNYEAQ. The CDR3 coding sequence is TGTGCCAGCAGCTTAGATGCGTCAAGCTCCTATAATTCACCCCTCCACTTT. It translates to CASSLDASSSYNSPLHF.